This record covers a single T cell receptor beta chain. Profiling relied on immunoSEQ multiplex PCR, and the TCRdb table lists in-frame clones only, not all of them. The sample totals roughly 25,000 clones. The sample belongs to a study of T cells in women clearing cervical HPV infection. The sequenced sample consisted of blood buffy coat. The receptor's source is a woman between 18 and 70 years old with a cervical HPV16 infection that either progressed to CIN3+ or cleared (not recorded which).

The CDR3 region is CASSSRGEGDNEQFF. The covered CDR3 bases are TGTGCCAGCAGCTCCCGTGGGGAGGGGGACAATGAG. This sequence joins TRBV5-5 and TRBJ2-1, with D perhaps matching TRBD2 (7 bases). Read coverage stops 3 residues before the CDR3 terminus; the germline J gene supplies the remainder. V was clipped by 3 bases and J by 5 bases, with 15 bases between them. Germline values: CDR1 SGHKS, CDR2 YYEKEE (reference sequence). The CDR3 contains 15 residues.